Sequencing of this T cell receptor beta chain was carried out in a study of control samples from healthy donors and cancer patients. Germline V gene lookup returns CDR1 MNHEY and CDR2 SVGEGT. The CDR3 has 15 residues. The junction had 5 bases not matched to a gene; V was cut back by 5 bases and J by 3 bases. Profiling relied on immunoSEQ multiplex PCR, and the TCRdb table lists in-frame clones only, not all of them. The data contain 150,000 to 200,000 clones, over 85% of them singletons. This TCR came from a woman aged 40-49 years in good health. Source material: blood. The chain employs TRBV6-2 or TRBV6-3 and TRBJ2-2, with 8 positions matching TRBD1. The CDR3 region is CASSRAGGDTGELFF. In nucleotides, the CDR3 is TGTGCCAGCAGTCGGGCAGGGGGCGACACCGGGGAGCTGTTTTTT.